This TCR beta chain was observed in a study of T-cell reconstitution after alpha-beta-depleted transplantation in children. General study findings and limits: It was reported that alpha-beta T cells came from several hundred expanded graft clones (about two months after transplant). From surviving recipient T cells and thymic progenitors came the high day-60 TCRbeta diversity observed in some patients. Once a year had passed after transplant, T-cell counts and diversity came mostly from newly produced T cells.

TCRbeta library preparation incorporated unique molecular identifiers. Each CDR3 protein is one row after TCRdb ran MiXCR on the PCR reads. The data show 190,000 or so distinct CDR3 sequences, with roughly 6.3% seen just once and under 5% held by the top ten. This clonotype has ten or more counts. Its specificity is unknown. The CDR3 loop spans 16 amino acids. The germline gives CDR1 SQVTM, CDR2 ANQGSEA. V lost 3 bases and J 4 bases, leaving 19 bases between the germline ends. The starting material was PBMCs, obtained before TCRalphabeta/CD19-depleted stem cell transplant. The TCR originated in a girl under three years old with combined immunodeficiency, due to receive a stem cell transplant. This chain joins TRBV29-1 and TRBJ2-1; D assignment may be TRBD1 or TRBD2 (5 bases each). CDR3 sequence reads: CSVEGLGAGPYNEQFF. The DNA of the CDR3 is TGCAGCGTTGAGGGATTAGGGGCGGGCCCTTACAATGAGCAGTTCTTC.